This T cell receptor beta chain appears in the sequencing data of a study of blood T cell repertoires in COVID-19. The overall study: Samples came from the United States, Italy and Spain, spanning acute and convalescent COVID-19.

CDR3 length: 13 residues. Germline-derived CDR1 and CDR2 are KGHDR and SFDVKD. Trimming cost V 4 bases and J 7 bases, with 13 bases left between them. Libraries were prepared by immunoSEQ multiplex PCR; TCRdb keeps only in-frame clonotypes and omits some of them. The sample yields about 440,000 clones, about 90% seen once. The age range of participants was about 18 to 95 years, with residence in fewer than 25 US areas. Participants had their cohort set by participant-reported clinical history. This chain uses TRBV24-1 with TRBJ2-7; D ambiguous. This sequence originates from a man between 18 and 29 years old who had recovered from COVID-19. Sequencing was done on a sample of PBMCs or T cells enriched from blood (not recorded which). CDR3 nucleotide sequence: TGTGCCACCAGTGAGGTCCGGTCGAGAGAGCAGTACTTC. The encoded protein is CATSEVRSREQYF.